The 29 T cell receptor beta chains given below trace back to one sample, sequenced in a study of cytomegalovirus exposure and HLA in healthy donors. Assay: immunoSEQ multiplex PCR; the TCRdb copy retains only in-frame clones and omits some. The sample has about 110,000 clones, almost 90% seen once; the top ten hold around 2.1%. The sequenced sample consisted of PBMCs. The source is a woman aged 18-29 years in good health and CMV-seronegative.

J is TRBJ2-3 and V is TRBV28, with 9 bases fitting TRBD2. This CDR3 is 18 amino acids long. V lost 2 bases, J lost 6 bases, and 15 bases stayed unmatched. Germline values: CDR1 MDHEN, CDR2 SYDVKM. CDR3 bases: TGTGCCAGCAGTTTAGGCCCGACTCTGGCGGGGGGGCGGGATACGCAGTATTTT. It is translated as CASSLGPTLAGGRDTQYF.

The J gene is TRBJ2-7, the V gene TRBV27; 15 positions match TRBD2. The CDR3 totals 19 residues. Germline CDR1 is MNHEY and CDR2 is SMNVEV (reference sequence). With V trimmed by 0 bases and J by 5 bases, 11 bases remained unmatched. CDR3 amino acids: CASSLSTHGLAGGSHEQYF. CDR3 DNA: TGTGCCAGCAGTTTATCAACTCATGGACTAGCGGGAGGGAGCCACGAGCAGTACTTC.

The CDR3 coding sequence is TGTGCCAGCAGTTACATAATAGAGACCCAGTACTTC. This encodes CASSYIIETQYF. The V call is TRBV6-6, the J call TRBJ2-5; D remains ambiguous. V shed 2 bases and J shed 4 bases, with 5 bases lying between them. This CDR3 has 12 amino acids. The germline CDR1 and CDR2 sequences are MNHNY and SVGAGI (reference sequence).

The J gene is TRBJ1-2, the V gene TRBV6-5; TRBD1 is a possible D gene (5 bases). Looked up from germline, CDR1 is MNHEY and CDR2 is SVGAGI. This CDR3 has 15 amino acids. V gave up 0 bases and J gave up 8 bases, with 16 bases separating them. The DNA of the CDR3 is TGTGCCAGCAGTTACTCCGGGACTGACGAGAGGGGCTACACCTTC. This encodes CASSYSGTDERGYTF.

The rearrangement uses TRBV7-8 and TRBJ1-2, with no clear D. Trimming left V 4 bases short and J 0 bases short, with 12 bases between. CDR1 is SGHVS, CDR2 FQNEAQ, per germline. The CDR3 consists of 15 residues. CDR3 in DNA: TGTGCCAGCAGCTGGTCCCTACTTGCTAACTATGGCTACACCTTC. Amino acids: CASSWSLLANYGYTF. Full variable domain (outside the CDR3, taken from reference TRBV7-8 and TRBJ1-2): GAGVSQSPRYKVAKRGQDVALRCDPISGHVSLFWYQQALGQGPEFLTYFQNEAQLDKSGLPSDRFFAERPEGSVSTLKIQRTQQEDSAVYLCASSWSLLANYGYTFGSGTRLTVV.

This chain joins TRBV18 and TRBJ2-1; the match to TRBD2 covers 9 bases. This CDR3 spans 16 amino acids. The junction had 9 bases not matched to a gene; V was cut back by 4 bases and J by 5 bases. Germline-derived CDR1 and CDR2 are KGHSH and LQKENI. This CDR3 is CASSLLGSGRHNEQFF. The DNA of the CDR3 is TGTGCCAGCTCACTCCTGGGTAGCGGGAGACACAATGAGCAGTTCTTC.

The rearrangement links TRBV7-3 to TRBJ2-1; 10 bases match TRBD2. The CDR3 sequence is 15 residues long. Trimming at V came to 4 bases and at J to 8 bases, leaving 8 bases not matched to a gene. Germline-derived CDR1 and CDR2 are SGHTA and FQGTGA. The CDR3 protein is CASSSLAGGTDEQFF. CDR3 DNA: TGTGCCAGCAGCTCATTAGCGGGAGGAACAGATGAGCAGTTCTTC.

This clone occurred once. The chain combines TRBV5-1 with TRBJ2-5; the match to TRBD1 covers 10 bases. Trimming took 5 bases from V and 2 from J; bases not matched to a gene: 6. In germline, CDR1 is SGHRS, CDR2 YFSETQ. This CDR3 has 15 residues. The CDR3 nucleotides are TGCGCCAGCAGAGCAGGGACAGGGGTACAAGAGACCCAGTACTTC. The encoded protein is CASRAGTGVQETQYF.

This rearrangement joins TRBV21-1 to TRBJ1-5. TRBV21-1 is noted as a pseudogene. The CDR3 loop spans 13 amino acids. This CDR3 is CASSKFSVQPQHF. CDR3 in DNA: TGTGCCAGCAGCAAATTCTCCGTCCAGCCCCAGCATTTT.

This chain uses TRBV5-4 with TRBJ1-2; D is possibly TRBD1 (6 bases). V was clipped by 7 bases and J by 5 bases, with 18 bases between them. Germline CDR1 is SGHNT and CDR2 is YYREEE (reference sequence). The CDR3 is 14 amino acids. The CDR3 nucleotides read TGTGCCAGCGGCCTTGCGGGGGGCCTATATGGCTACACCTTC. Its translation: CASGLAGGLYGYTF.

The chain couples TRBV28 to TRBJ1-1; D not resolved. Germline lookup yields CDR1 MDHEN and CDR2 SYDVKM. Trimming took off 5 bases at V and 9 bases at J, with 13 bases between the two ends. The CDR3 sequence is 12 residues long. The CDR3 DNA follows: TGTGCCAGCAGTCCTGACAAACGGAAAGCTTTCTTT. Translating gives CASSPDKRKAFF.

This chain joins TRBV11-2 and TRBJ2-2; 8 bases are shared with TRBD2. CDR1 is SGHAT, CDR2 FQNNGV, per germline. The V gene end was trimmed by 4 bases and the J gene end by 4 bases; junction bases not matched to a gene: 2. The CDR3 has 14 residues. The CDR3 sequence is CASSYGLATGELFF. CDR3 bases: TGTGCCAGCAGCTACGGACTAGCCACCGGGGAGCTGTTTTTT.

This chain joins TRBV4-1 and TRBJ2-3; 8 bases align to TRBD2. V lost 1 base, J lost 2 bases, and 5 bases stayed unmatched. Germline V gene data show CDR1 as MGHRA and CDR2 as YSYEKL. The CDR3 length is 16 residues. The CDR3 spells CASSQVAGGITDTQYF. For the CDR3, the DNA is TGCGCCAGCAGCCAAGTGGCGGGGGGAATCACAGATACGCAGTATTTT.

This clone occurred once. The chain carries TRBV7-2 and TRBJ2-1; 8 bases agree with TRBD2. CDR3 length: 15 residues. Germline-derived CDR1 and CDR2 are SGHTA and FQGNSA. V shed 1 base and J 7 bases; nucleotides not matched to a gene: 6. Here the CDR3 DNA reads TGTGCCAGCAGCTTAGTCGGTCCGGGAGGGAATGAGCAGTTCTTC. Translating gives CASSLVGPGGNEQFF. Filled out from reference TRBV7-2 and TRBJ2-1, the complete variable domain reads GAGVSQSPSNKVTEKGKDVELRCDPISGHTALYWYRQSLGQGLEFLIYFQGNSAPDKSGLPSDRFSAERTGGSVSTLTIQRTQQEDSAVYLCASSLVGPGGNEQFFGPGTRLTVL.

The chain couples TRBV30 to TRBJ2-1; D may be TRBD2 (5 bases). V dropped 3 bases and J dropped 1 base, with 10 bases sitting between them. The CDR3 totals 14 residues. Germline V gene data show CDR1 as GTSNPN and CDR2 as SVGIG (reference sequence). DNA of the CDR3: TGTGCCTGGAGCCTACGGGGATCCTACAATGAGCAGTTCTTC. This translates into CAWSLRGSYNEQFF.

J is TRBJ2-3 and V is TRBV9; tentative D call: TRBD2 (6 bases). In germline, CDR1 is SGDLS, CDR2 YYNGEE. The V end was cut by 3 bases, the J end by 5 bases, with 13 bases between. The CDR3 is 14 amino acids. CDR3 nucleotides: TGTGCCAGCAGCGAGGGACCGGGACTAGATACGCAGTATTTT. This gives the protein CASSEGPGLDTQYF.

J is TRBJ2-3 and V is TRBV29-1; 14 bases line up with TRBD2. V lost 7 bases, J lost 5 bases, and 5 bases stayed unmatched. The CDR3 is 14 residues long. CDR1 is SQVTM, CDR2 ANQGSEA, per germline. The CDR3 sequence is CSATGLAGVDTQYF. DNA of the CDR3: TGCAGCGCTACGGGACTAGCGGGAGTAGATACGCAGTATTTT.

This chain joins TRBV5-1 and TRBJ2-5; no reliable D call. This CDR3 contains 13 residues. V lost 1 base and J 0 bases, leaving 4 bases between the germline ends. Germline CDR1 is SGHRS and CDR2 is YFSETQ. The CDR3 DNA sequence: TGCGCCAGCAGCTTGTCGTACCAAGAGACCCAGTACTTC. Protein product: CASSLSYQETQYF.

Only a few counts were recorded for this clone. This chain uses TRBV6-1 with TRBJ1-2; TRBD1 agrees at 11 bases. CDR3 length equals 16 residues. The V segment lost 1 base and the J segment 7 bases; nucleotides outside the gene matches: 8. CDR1 and CDR2 from the germline V gene are MNHNS and SASEGT. The CDR3 region is CASSEGTGGFFGGYTF. The CDR3 nucleotides read TGTGCCAGCAGTGAAGGGACAGGGGGCTTTTTTGGTGGCTACACCTTC.

The CDR3: CASSRAGTSGSLKDTQYF. The CDR3 coding sequence is TGCGCCAGCAGCCGGGCCGGGACTAGCGGGAGTCTTAAGGATACGCAGTATTTT. This rearrangement joins TRBV5-1 to TRBJ2-3; 14 bases are a match to TRBD2. The germline gives CDR1 SGHRS, CDR2 YFSETQ. The CDR3 loop spans 18 amino acids. V gave up 4 bases and J gave up 6 bases; unmatched junction bases: 13.

On this clone itself: Other DNA sequences from this sample encode an identical CDR3 as well. The rearrangement uses TRBV7-9 and TRBJ1-2; D not resolved. V lost 1 base to trimming and J lost 2 bases, with 8 bases between them. Germline V gene sequence: CDR1 SEHNR, CDR2 FQNEAQ (reference sequence). There are 14 residues in the CDR3. CDR3 sequence (DNA): TGTGCCAGCAGCTTAGGGGTAGCCAACTATGGCTACACCTTC. It yields the protein CASSLGVANYGYTF. Together with reference TRBV7-9 and TRBJ1-2, the CDR3 gives the full variable domain: DTGVSQNPRHKITKRGQNVTFRCDPISEHNRLYWYRQTLGQGPEFLTYFQNEAQLEKSRLLSDRFSAERPKGSFSTLEIQRTEQGDSAMYLCASSLGVANYGYTFGSGTRLTVV.

The genes are TRBV4-3 and TRBJ1-1; possible D gene TRBD1, 5 bases. The V and J ends lost 0 bases and 10 bases respectively, with 12 bases between them. This CDR3 region has 13 residues. CDR1 and CDR2 (germline): LGHNA, YSLEER. The CDR3 is CASSQDLRGRAFF. The CDR3 DNA reads as TGCGCCAGCAGCCAAGATTTAAGGGGAAGAGCTTTCTTT.

The CDR3 DNA is TGCGCCAGCAGCCGAAGGGACAGGGGGGGCGGCGACACTGAAGCTTTCTTT. This translates into CASSRRDRGGGDTEAFF. The chain employs TRBV4-3 and TRBJ1-1; 11 bases are a match to TRBD1. CDR1 and CDR2 from the germline V gene are LGHNA and YSLEER. The J segment lost 3 bases and the V segment lost 4 bases, leaving 10 bases of the junction unmatched. This CDR3 is built from 17 residues.

As for this clone: Different DNA sequences within this sample yield the same CDR3. The chain combines TRBV28 with TRBJ2-3, with D unresolved. Trimming pared 3 bases from V and 1 base from J, leaving 8 bases between. There are 14 residues in the CDR3. The germline V gene has CDR1 MDHEN and CDR2 SYDVKM. In DNA, the CDR3 is TGTGCCAGCAGTTTTGTGGCGGGCACAGATACGCAGTATTTT. It codes for CASSFVAGTDTQYF. Supplemented by reference TRBV28 and TRBJ2-3, the full variable domain reads DVKVTQSSRYLVKRTGEKVFLECVQDMDHENMFWYRQDPGLGLRLIYFSYDVKMKEKGDIPEGYSVSREKKERFSLILESASTNQTSMYLCASSFVAGTDTQYFGPGTRLTVL.

This clone appeared a single time. The V gene is TRBV6-5, the J gene TRBJ1-4, with D perhaps TRBD1 (6 bases). From germline, CDR1 is MNHEY and CDR2 SVGAGI. Trimming cost V 2 bases and J 13 bases, with 20 bases left between them. The CDR3 is 15 amino acids. The CDR3 loop is CASSYRTDGMTRLFF. In nucleotides, the CDR3 is TGTGCCAGCAGTTACCGGACAGACGGAATGACGAGACTGTTTTTT.

The chain has TRBV5-1 and TRBJ2-2; D unresolved. Trimming shortened V by 2 bases and J by 6 bases, and 11 bases separated the two germline ends. Germline V lookup: CDR1 SGHRS, CDR2 YFSETQ. The CDR3 has 14 amino acids. The CDR3 loop reads CASSFVQSAGELFF. The CDR3 nucleotides are TGCGCCAGCAGCTTTGTACAGTCCGCCGGGGAGCTGTTTTTT.

This chain joins TRBV4-2 and TRBJ2-3; tentatively, D is TRBD2 (6 bases). From germline, CDR1 is LGHNA and CDR2 YNFKEQ. This CDR3 region has 14 residues. Trimming stripped 2 bases from V and 6 bases from J, with 12 bases between. Written as DNA, the CDR3 is TGTGCCAGCAGCCAAAGTTCGAGCGGGGATACGCAGTATTTT. Protein product: CASSQSSSGDTQYF.

The CDR3 sequence is CASRYSGGEGNEQFF. CDR3 sequence (DNA): TGTGCCAGCAGATACTCGGGAGGCGAAGGCAATGAGCAGTTCTTC. The chain couples TRBV7-3 to TRBJ2-1; 7 bases are a match to TRBD2. Trimming at V came to 6 bases and at J to 6 bases, leaving 11 bases not matched to a gene. The CDR3 sequence is 15 residues long. Per the germline V gene, CDR1 is SGHTA and CDR2 is FQGTGA.

The rearrangement links TRBV10-3 to TRBJ2-7; D unclear. Germline-derived CDR1 and CDR2 are ENHRY and SYGVKD. Deletions cut 6 bases from V and 3 bases from J, with 6 bases between. CDR3 length equals 11 residues. CDR3 region: CAISPDYEQYF. The CDR3 DNA follows: TGTGCCATCAGCCCAGACTACGAGCAGTACTTC.